Only one count was recorded for the clone carrying this TCR beta chain. The conserved phenylalanine or tryptophan is not found at the CDR3 terminus, so this likely reflects a read error. The data were taken from a study of patients and donors after allogeneic stem cell transplantation. One entry per CDR3 protein, called by TCRdb with MiXCR from the RT-PCR reads. The sample holds 150,000 to 200,000 distinct CDR3 sequences, approximately 30% seen once. The V gene end was trimmed by 5 bases and the J gene end by 4 bases; junction bases not matched to a gene: 9. This CDR3 is 15 amino acids long. The germline CDR1 and CDR2 sequences are MNHEY and SVGEGT.

The genes are TRBV6-2 or TRBV6-3 and TRBJ1-1; TRBD1 matches at 8 bases. The TCR originated in a human donor who was either an allogeneic HSCT recipient or a stem cell or donor lymphocyte infusion donor (not recorded which). It is not recorded whose cells these are; they may come from a transplant donor. The specimen sequenced was blood, either unsorted or a sorted T cell fraction (not recorded which). The CDR3 bases are TGTGCCAGCAGTCCTTACAGGGGGAAATCCACTGAAGCTTTCTTG. Its translation is CASSPYRGKSTEAFL.